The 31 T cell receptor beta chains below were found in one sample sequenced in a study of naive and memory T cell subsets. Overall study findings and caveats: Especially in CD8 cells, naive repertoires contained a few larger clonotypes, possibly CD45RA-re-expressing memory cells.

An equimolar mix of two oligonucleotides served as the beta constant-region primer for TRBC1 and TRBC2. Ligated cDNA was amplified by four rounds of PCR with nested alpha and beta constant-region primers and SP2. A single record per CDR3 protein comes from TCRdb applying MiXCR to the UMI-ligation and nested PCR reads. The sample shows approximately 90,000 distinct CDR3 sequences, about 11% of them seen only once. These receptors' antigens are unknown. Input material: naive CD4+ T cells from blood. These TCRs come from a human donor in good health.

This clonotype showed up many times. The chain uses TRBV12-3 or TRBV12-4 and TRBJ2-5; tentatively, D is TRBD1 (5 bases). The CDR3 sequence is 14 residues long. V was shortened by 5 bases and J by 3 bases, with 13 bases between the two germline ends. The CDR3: CASSRRGEEETQYF. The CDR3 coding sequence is TGTGCCAGCAGTCGAAGGGGCGAGGAAGAGACCCAGTACTTC.

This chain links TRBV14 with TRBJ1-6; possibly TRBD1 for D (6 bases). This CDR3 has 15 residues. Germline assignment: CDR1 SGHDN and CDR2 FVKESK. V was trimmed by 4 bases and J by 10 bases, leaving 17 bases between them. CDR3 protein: CASSRALGTNSPLHF. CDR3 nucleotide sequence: TGTGCCAGCAGCCGAGCCCTTGGGACAAACTCACCCCTCCACTTT.

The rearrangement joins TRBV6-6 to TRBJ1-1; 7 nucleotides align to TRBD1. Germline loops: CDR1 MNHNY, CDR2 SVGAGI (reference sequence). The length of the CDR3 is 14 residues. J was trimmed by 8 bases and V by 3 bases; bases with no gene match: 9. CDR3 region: CASSYSDRAVEAFF. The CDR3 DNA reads TGTGCCAGCAGTTATTCCGACAGGGCCGTCGAAGCTTTCTTT.

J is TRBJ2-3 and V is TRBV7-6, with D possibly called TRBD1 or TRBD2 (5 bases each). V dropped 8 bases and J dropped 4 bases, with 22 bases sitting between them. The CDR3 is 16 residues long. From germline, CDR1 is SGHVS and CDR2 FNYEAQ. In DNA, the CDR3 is TGTGCCAGCGGCACGGGGACCCCTCTCAGACCAGATACGCAGTATTTT. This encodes CASGTGTPLRPDTQYF. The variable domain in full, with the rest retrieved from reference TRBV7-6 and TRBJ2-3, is GAGVSQSPRYKVTKRGQDVALRCDPISGHVSLYWYRQALGQGPEFLTYFNYEAQQDKSGLPNDRFSAERPEGSISTLTIQRTEQRDSAMYRCASGTGTPLRPDTQYFGPGTRLTVL.

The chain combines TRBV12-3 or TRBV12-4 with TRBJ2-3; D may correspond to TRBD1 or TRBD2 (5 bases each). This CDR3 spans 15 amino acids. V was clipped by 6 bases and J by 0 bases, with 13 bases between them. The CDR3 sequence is CASRAEGLSTDTQYF. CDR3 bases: TGTGCCAGCAGGGCCGAGGGGCTTAGCACAGATACGCAGTATTTT.

The CDR3, as DNA: TGCAGCGTCCAAGAGAGCTCCTACAATGAGCAGTTCTTC. This translates into CSVQESSYNEQFF. The V gene is TRBV29-1, the J gene TRBJ2-1, with D unclear. Germline-derived CDR1 and CDR2 are SQVTM and ANQGSEA. V dropped 6 bases and J dropped 0 bases, with 9 bases sitting between them. This CDR3 has 13 residues.

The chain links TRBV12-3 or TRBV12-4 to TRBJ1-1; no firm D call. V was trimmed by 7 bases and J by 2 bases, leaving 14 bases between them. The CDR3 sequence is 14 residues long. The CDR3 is CASTPRSPNTEAFF. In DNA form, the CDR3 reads TGTGCCAGCACCCCGAGATCCCCTAACACTGAAGCTTTCTTT.

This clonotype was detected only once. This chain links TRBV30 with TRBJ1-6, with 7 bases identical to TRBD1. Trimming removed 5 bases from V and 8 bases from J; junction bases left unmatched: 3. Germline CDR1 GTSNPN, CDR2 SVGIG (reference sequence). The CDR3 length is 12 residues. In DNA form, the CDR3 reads TGTGCCTGGGACAGGGTGCATTCACCCCTCCACTTT. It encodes CAWDRVHSPLHF.

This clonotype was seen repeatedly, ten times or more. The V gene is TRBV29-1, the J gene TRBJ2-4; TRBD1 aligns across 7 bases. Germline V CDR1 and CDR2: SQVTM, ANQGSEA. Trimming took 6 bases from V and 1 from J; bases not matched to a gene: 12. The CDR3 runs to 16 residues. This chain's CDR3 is CSVRKGGEAAKNIQYF. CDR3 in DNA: TGCAGCGTACGGAAAGGGGGCGAGGCGGCCAAAAACATTCAGTACTTC.

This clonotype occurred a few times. In nucleotides, the CDR3 is TGTGCCAGCAGGGGACAGGGGGTTCGGAATGAAAAACTGTTTTTT. Translated: CASRGQGVRNEKLFF. The V gene is TRBV2, the J gene TRBJ1-4; the match to TRBD1 covers 11 bases. CDR1 and CDR2 from the germline V gene are SNHLY and FYNNEI. V was pared by 6 bases and J by 5 bases, with 5 bases of the junction left unmatched. The CDR3 is made up of 15 amino acids.

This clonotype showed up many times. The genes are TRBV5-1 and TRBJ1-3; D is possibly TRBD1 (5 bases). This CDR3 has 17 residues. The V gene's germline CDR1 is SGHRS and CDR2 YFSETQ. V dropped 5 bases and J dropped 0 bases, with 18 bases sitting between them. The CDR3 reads CASSYQGDTYSGNTIYF. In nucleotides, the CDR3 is TGCGCCAGCAGTTATCAGGGAGATACCTACTCTGGAAACACCATATATTTT.

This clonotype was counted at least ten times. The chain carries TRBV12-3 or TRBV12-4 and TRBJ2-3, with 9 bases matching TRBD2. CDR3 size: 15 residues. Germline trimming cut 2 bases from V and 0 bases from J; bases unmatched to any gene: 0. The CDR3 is CASSLLAGSTDTQYF. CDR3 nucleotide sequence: TGTGCCAGCAGTTTACTAGCGGGGAGCACAGATACGCAGTATTTT.

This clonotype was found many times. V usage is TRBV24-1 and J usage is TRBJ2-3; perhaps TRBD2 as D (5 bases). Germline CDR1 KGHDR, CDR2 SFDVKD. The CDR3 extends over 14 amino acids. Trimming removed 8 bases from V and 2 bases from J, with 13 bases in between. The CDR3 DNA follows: TGTGCCACCACCGAGCGGTTTCCCACAGATACGCAGTATTTT. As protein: CATTERFPTDTQYF.

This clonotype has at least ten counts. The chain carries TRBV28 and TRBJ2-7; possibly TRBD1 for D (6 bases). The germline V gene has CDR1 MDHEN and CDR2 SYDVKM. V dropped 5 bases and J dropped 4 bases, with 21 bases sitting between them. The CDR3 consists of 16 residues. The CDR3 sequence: CASSQIRAGVKYEQYF. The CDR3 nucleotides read TGTGCCAGCAGTCAAATTAGAGCAGGGGTCAAATACGAGCAGTACTTC.

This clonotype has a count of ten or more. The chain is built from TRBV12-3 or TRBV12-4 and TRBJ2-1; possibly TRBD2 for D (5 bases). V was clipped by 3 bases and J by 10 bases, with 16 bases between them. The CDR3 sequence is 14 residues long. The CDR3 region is CASSFRLNNEEQFF. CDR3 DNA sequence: TGTGCCAGCAGTTTTAGACTAAACAATGAAGAGCAGTTCTTC.

The CDR3 nucleotides are TGCGCCAGCAGCCCGACCTCGAGCACAGATACGCAGTATTTT. This codes for CASSPTSSTDTQYF. The chain couples TRBV4-3 to TRBJ2-3; unclear D gene. V gave up 4 bases and J gave up 0 bases, with 8 bases separating them. The germline CDR1 and CDR2 sequences are LGHNA and YSLEER. The CDR3 consists of 14 residues.

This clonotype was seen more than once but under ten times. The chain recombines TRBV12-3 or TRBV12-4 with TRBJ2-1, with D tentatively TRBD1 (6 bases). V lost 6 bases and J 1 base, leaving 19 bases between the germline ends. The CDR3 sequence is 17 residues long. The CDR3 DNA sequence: TGTGCCAGCAGAAACGACAGGCCATACGTATCCTACAATGAGCAGTTCTTC. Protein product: CASRNDRPYVSYNEQFF.

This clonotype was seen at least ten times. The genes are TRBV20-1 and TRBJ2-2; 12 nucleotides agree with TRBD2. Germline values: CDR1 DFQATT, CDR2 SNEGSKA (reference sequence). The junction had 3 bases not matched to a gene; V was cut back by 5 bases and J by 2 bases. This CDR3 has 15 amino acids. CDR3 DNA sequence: TGCAGTGCTTCGACTAGCGGGGGAAACACCGGGGAGCTGTTTTTT. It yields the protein CSASTSGGNTGELFF.

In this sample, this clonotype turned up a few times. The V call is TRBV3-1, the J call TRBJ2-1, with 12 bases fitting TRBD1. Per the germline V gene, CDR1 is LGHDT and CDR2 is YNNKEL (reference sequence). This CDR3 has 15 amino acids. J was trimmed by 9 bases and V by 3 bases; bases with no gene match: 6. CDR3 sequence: CASSHRDRGRGEQFF. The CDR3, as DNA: TGTGCCAGCAGCCACCGGGACAGGGGGCGCGGTGAGCAGTTCTTC.

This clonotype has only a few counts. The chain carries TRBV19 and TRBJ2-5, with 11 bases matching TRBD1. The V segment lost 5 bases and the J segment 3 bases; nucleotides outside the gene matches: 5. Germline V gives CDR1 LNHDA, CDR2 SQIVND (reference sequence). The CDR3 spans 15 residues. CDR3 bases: TGTGCCAGTAGTGGACAGGGGGCGTCCGAAGAGACCCAGTACTTC. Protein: CASSGQGASEETQYF. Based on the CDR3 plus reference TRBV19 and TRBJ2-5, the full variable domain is DGGITQSPKYLFRKEGQNVTLSCEQNLNHDAMYWYRQDPGQGLRLIYYSQIVNDFQKGDIAEGYSVSREKKESFPLTVTSAQKNPTAFYLCASSGQGASEETQYFGPGTRLLVL.

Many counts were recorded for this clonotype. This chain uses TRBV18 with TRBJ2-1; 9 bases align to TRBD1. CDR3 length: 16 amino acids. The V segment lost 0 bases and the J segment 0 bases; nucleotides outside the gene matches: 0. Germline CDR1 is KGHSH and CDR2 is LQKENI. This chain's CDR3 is CASSPPGQGSYNEQFF. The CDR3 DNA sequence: TGTGCCAGCTCACCACCGGGACAGGGCTCCTACAATGAGCAGTTCTTC. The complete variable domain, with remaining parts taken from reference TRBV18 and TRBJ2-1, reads NAGVMQNPRHLVRRRGQEARLRCSPMKGHSHVYWYRQLPEEGLKFMVYLQKENIIDESGMPKERFSAEFPKEGPSILRIQQVVRGDSAAYFCASSPPGQGSYNEQFFGPGTRLTVL.

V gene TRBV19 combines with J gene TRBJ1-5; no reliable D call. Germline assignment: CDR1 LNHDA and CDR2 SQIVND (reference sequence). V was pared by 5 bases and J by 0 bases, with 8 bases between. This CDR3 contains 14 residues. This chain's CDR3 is CASSLRYSNQPQHF. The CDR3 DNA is TGTGCCAGTAGTTTACGGTATAGCAATCAGCCCCAGCATTTT. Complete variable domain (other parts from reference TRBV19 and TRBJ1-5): DGGITQSPKYLFRKEGQNVTLSCEQNLNHDAMYWYRQDPGQGLRLIYYSQIVNDFQKGDIAEGYSVSREKKESFPLTVTSAQKNPTAFYLCASSLRYSNQPQHFGDGTRLSIL.

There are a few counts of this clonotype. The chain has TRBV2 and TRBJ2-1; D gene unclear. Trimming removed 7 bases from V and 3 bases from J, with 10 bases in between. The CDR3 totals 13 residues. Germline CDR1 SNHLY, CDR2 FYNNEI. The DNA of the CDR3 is TGTGCCAGCACAGGCGGAAACTACAATGAGCAGTTCTTC. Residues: CASTGGNYNEQFF.

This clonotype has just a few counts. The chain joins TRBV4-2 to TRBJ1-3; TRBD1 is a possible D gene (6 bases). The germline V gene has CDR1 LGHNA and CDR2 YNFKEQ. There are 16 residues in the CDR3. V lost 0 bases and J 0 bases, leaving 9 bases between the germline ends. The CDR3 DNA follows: TGTGCCAGCAGCCAAGATTACAGGGCCTCTGGAAACACCATATATTTT. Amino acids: CASSQDYRASGNTIYF.

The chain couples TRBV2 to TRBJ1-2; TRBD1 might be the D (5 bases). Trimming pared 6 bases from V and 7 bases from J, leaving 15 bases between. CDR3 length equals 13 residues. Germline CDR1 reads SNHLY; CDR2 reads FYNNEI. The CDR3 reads CASRQYQGSGYTF. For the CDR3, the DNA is TGTGCCAGCAGGCAATACCAGGGCTCTGGCTACACCTTC.

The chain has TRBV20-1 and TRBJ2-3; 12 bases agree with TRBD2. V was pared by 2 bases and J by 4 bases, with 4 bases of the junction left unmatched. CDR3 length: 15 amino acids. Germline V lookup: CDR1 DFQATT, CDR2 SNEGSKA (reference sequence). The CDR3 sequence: CSARLAGGRADTQYF. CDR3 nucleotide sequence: TGCAGTGCTAGACTAGCGGGGGGGCGTGCAGATACGCAGTATTTT.

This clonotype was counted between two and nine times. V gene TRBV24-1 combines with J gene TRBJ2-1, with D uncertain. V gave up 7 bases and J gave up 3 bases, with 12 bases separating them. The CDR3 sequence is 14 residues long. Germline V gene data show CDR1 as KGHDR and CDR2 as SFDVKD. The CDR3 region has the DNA TGTGCCACCAGCCCGACCACCAACTACAATGAGCAGTTCTTC. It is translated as CATSPTTNYNEQFF.

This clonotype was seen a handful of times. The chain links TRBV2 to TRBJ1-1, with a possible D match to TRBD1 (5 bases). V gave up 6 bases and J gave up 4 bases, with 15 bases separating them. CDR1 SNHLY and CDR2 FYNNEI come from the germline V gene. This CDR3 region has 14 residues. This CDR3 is CASRVQGGATEAFF. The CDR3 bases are TGTGCCAGCAGGGTCCAGGGAGGGGCCACTGAAGCTTTCTTT.

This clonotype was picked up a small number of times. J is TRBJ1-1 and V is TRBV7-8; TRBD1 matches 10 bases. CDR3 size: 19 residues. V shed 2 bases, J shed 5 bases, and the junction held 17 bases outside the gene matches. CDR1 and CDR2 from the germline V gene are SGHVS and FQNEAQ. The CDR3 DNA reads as TGTGCCAGCAGCTTACTAAGAGGGGACAGGGGCTGGAGTTCGACTGAAGCTTTCTTT. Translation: CASSLLRGDRGWSSTEAFF.

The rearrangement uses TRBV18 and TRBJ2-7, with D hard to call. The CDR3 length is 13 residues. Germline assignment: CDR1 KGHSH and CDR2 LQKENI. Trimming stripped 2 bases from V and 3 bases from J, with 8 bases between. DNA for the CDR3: TGTGCCAGCTCACCAGCGCCAGACTACGAGCAGTACTTC. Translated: CASSPAPDYEQYF.

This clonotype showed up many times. CDR3: CASSLTGAGVGSPLHF. The CDR3 region has the DNA TGTGCCAGCAGCTTAACGGGGGCAGGGGTGGGGTCACCCCTCCACTTT. This chain uses TRBV7-3 with TRBJ1-6; D may be TRBD1 (6 bases). This CDR3 spans 16 amino acids. V was clipped by 0 bases and J by 10 bases, with 16 bases between them. Germline V gives CDR1 SGHTA, CDR2 FQGTGA. Full variable domain (missing parts from reference TRBV7-3 and TRBJ1-6): GAGVSQTPSNKVTEKGKYVELRCDPISGHTALYWYRQSLGQGPEFLIYFQGTGAADDSGLPNDRFFAVRPEGSVSTLKIQRTERGDSAVYLCASSLTGAGVGSPLHFGNGTRLTVT.